This passage covers 13 T cell receptor beta chains from one sample sequenced in a study of cytomegalovirus exposure and HLA in healthy donors. Generated by immunoSEQ multiplex PCR, the TCRdb table keeps only in-frame clones and is missing some. The sample includes around 20,000 clones, 95% to 97% of them seen just once. Sequencing was carried out using PBMCs. The receptors were sampled from a man aged 25-45 years in good health and CMV-seropositive.

The V call is TRBV28, the J call TRBJ2-7, with D perhaps TRBD1 (5 bases). Germline values: CDR1 MDHEN, CDR2 SYDVKM. The V end was cut by 7 bases, the J end by 4 bases, with 11 bases between. This CDR3 region has 12 residues. The CDR3: CASTQGVYEQYF. The CDR3 DNA follows: TGTGCCAGCACCCAAGGGGTTTACGAGCAGTACTTC.

The V call is TRBV30, the J call TRBJ2-7; D gene uncertain. V shed 0 bases and J shed 0 bases, with 12 bases lying between them. This CDR3 has 15 amino acids. CDR1 is GTSNPN and CDR2 is SVGIG in the germline V gene (reference sequence). This CDR3 is CAWSVALSASYEQYF. As DNA, the CDR3 is TGTGCCTGGAGTGTAGCTTTGTCCGCCTCCTACGAGCAGTACTTC.

This chain connects TRBV7-6 to TRBJ2-7; D might be TRBD1 (5 bases). V was pared by 0 bases and J by 2 bases, with 11 bases between. This CDR3 spans 15 amino acids. Germline CDR1 and CDR2: SGHVS and FNYEAQ. CDR3 in DNA: TGTGCCAGCAGCTTAGCCCAGGGTGGGACCTACGAGCAGTACTTC. Protein sequence: CASSLAQGGTYEQYF.

This clone was seen a single time. This rearrangement joins TRBV28 to TRBJ1-3; TRBD1 is a possible D gene (5 bases). Germline V gene lookup returns CDR1 MDHEN and CDR2 SYDVKM. V was pared by 5 bases and J by 8 bases, with 16 bases between. The CDR3 has 14 amino acids. CDR3 nucleotide sequence: TGTGCCAGCAGTCCAGGGCCCAGTTGGGACACCATATATTTT. This gives the protein CASSPGPSWDTIYF.

This chain joins TRBV5-4 and TRBJ2-1; 8 positions agree with TRBD1. This CDR3 spans 13 amino acids. Germline CDR1 SGHNT, CDR2 YYREEE (reference sequence). V shed 5 bases and J 7 bases; nucleotides not matched to a gene: 5. The CDR3 nucleotides are TGTGCCAGCAGTGGACAGGGTAGGAATGAGCAGTTCTTC. Translation gives CASSGQGRNEQFF.

This rearrangement joins TRBV28 to TRBJ2-1; D is uncertain. CDR1 MDHEN and CDR2 SYDVKM come from the germline V gene. The V end lost 2 bases, the J end lost 4 bases, and 9 bases lay between the germline ends. The CDR3 covers 14 residues. CDR3 in DNA: TGTGCCAGCAGTTTACTAGGCGATTACAATGAGCAGTTCTTC. It encodes CASSLLGDYNEQFF.

This rearrangement joins TRBV6-5 to TRBJ2-7, with D possibly TRBD1 on 6 matching bases. Germline loops: CDR1 MNHEY, CDR2 SVGAGI. The CDR3 spans 14 residues. Trimming cost V 0 bases and J 6 bases, with 12 bases left between them. CDR3 coding DNA: TGTGCCAGCAGTTACTCGAACCAGGGGAGCGAGCAGTACTTC. Protein sequence: CASSYSNQGSEQYF.

There are a few counts of this clone. The rearrangement links TRBV2 to TRBJ2-7; 8 positions agree with TRBD1. The germline V gene encodes CDR1 SNHLY and CDR2 FYNNEI. V shed 7 bases, J shed 5 bases, and the junction held 10 bases outside the gene matches. The CDR3 runs 14 residues. The CDR3 sequence is CASNRQGSMDEQYF. As DNA, the CDR3 is TGTGCCAGCAATAGACAGGGGTCTATGGACGAGCAGTACTTC.

The V gene is TRBV29-1, the J gene TRBJ2-5, with D perhaps matching TRBD1 (6 bases). Germline assignment: CDR1 SQVTM and CDR2 ANQGSEA. This CDR3 has 13 residues. V was pared by 4 bases and J by 1 base, with 10 bases between. This CDR3 is CSVGMTGQETQYF. The CDR3, as DNA: TGCAGCGTTGGTATGACAGGCCAAGAGACCCAGTACTTC.

The chain carries TRBV13 and TRBJ2-7; 7 bases are a match to TRBD1. The CDR3 extends over 14 amino acids. The ends lost 4 bases at V and 3 bases at J; junction bases unmatched: 6. The germline V gene has CDR1 PRHDT and CDR2 FYEKMQ (reference sequence). DNA of the CDR3: TGTGCCAGCAGCTCCCGGACAGGAAACTACGAGCAGTACTTC. This translates into CASSSRTGNYEQYF.

The genes are TRBV18 and TRBJ2-5; D is possibly TRBD1 (6 bases). Germline CDR1 KGHSH, CDR2 LQKENI. V was trimmed by 6 bases and J by 5 bases, leaving 16 bases between them. This CDR3 has 14 residues. DNA of the CDR3: TGTGCCAGCTCTAGTTGGTCTCAGGGGGAGACCCAGTACTTC. This encodes CASSSWSQGETQYF.

This sequence joins TRBV5-1 and TRBJ1-3, with 7 bases lining up with TRBD1. This CDR3 has 16 amino acids. Germline CDR1 SGHRS, CDR2 YFSETQ. Trimming took 0 bases from V and 2 from J; bases not matched to a gene: 5. CDR3 residues: CASSLEQQGTGNTIYF. CDR3 in DNA: TGCGCCAGCAGCTTGGAACAACAGGGGACTGGAAACACCATATATTTT.

V and J are TRBV18 and TRBJ2-7; 7 bases are shared with TRBD2. Germline assignment: CDR1 KGHSH and CDR2 LQKENI. This CDR3 has 15 residues. J gave up 2 bases and V 3 bases, and 7 bases lay outside the gene matches. CDR3 sequence reads: CASSPRREIPYEQYF. The DNA of the CDR3 is TGTGCCAGCTCACCGCGGCGGGAGATCCCCTACGAGCAGTACTTC.